Listed below are T cell receptor beta chains from one sample, sequenced in a study of blood T cell repertoires in COVID-19. The data were produced by immunoSEQ multiplex PCR, yet TCRdb's version contains in-frame clones alone and is incomplete. The repertoire holds more than 200,000 clones, with 86% as singletons. Sequencing was performed on peripheral blood. The receptors were gathered from a man under 40 with active or convalescent COVID-19. Both conserved end residues are part of each CDR3. The order of the fields is D gene, J gene, clone size, V gene, CDR3 DNA, CDR3 protein. The D gene is left open where the match is weak. The size entry is marked missing in some rows and otherwise reads once, few, many or a size class.

>TRBD1|TRBJ1-1|-|TRBV30
TGTGCCTGGAGTCCACGGGACAGGGTGTTGGGGAACACTGAAGCTTTCTTT
CAWSPRDRVLGNTEAFF
>-|TRBJ1-1|-|TRBV3-1/TRBV3-2
TGTGCCAGCAGCCAGATCCGGACAGCTGAAGCTTTCTTT
CASSQIRTAEAFF
>-|TRBJ1-3|few|TRBV2
TGTGCCAGCAGTGAATTAACAGGGTACTCTGGAAACACCATATATTTT
CASSELTGYSGNTIYF
>-|TRBJ2-7|once|TRBV4-2
TGTGCCAGCAGCCCCGACGATCAGGGGGGCCTTACCTACGAGCAGTACTTC
CASSPDDQGGLTYEQYF
>-|TRBJ1-1|few|TRBV13
TGTGCCAGCAGCTCAGCCGCGGGGGCCGGGTCGTCTTTCTTT
CASSSAAGAGSSFF
>-|TRBJ1-6|once|TRBV4-1
TGCGCCAGCACGTCCGGGACAATTAATTCACCCCTCCACTTT
CASTSGTINSPLHF
>-|TRBJ1-1|-|TRBV9
TGTGCCAGCACCTACAGTCCGGGGGGGAACACTGAAGCTTTCTTT
CASTYSPGGNTEAFF
>-|TRBJ2-3|-|TRBV19
TGTGCCAGTAGTACCCGGCGACAGACGGGCACAGATACGCAGTATTTT
CASSTRRQTGTDTQYF
>-|TRBJ1-6|few|TRBV27
TGTGCCAGCAGTTTATCGGAGAATTCACCCCTCCACTTT
CASSLSENSPLHF
>TRBD2|TRBJ2-1|-|TRBV5-1
TGCGCCAGCAGCATCGTAGCGGGGGGGTTCAATGAGCAGTTCTTC
CASSIVAGGFNEQFF
>-|TRBJ1-6|-|TRBV18
TGTGCCAGCTCACCAGCGGACAAGGATTCACCCCTCCACTTT
CASSPADKDSPLHF
>-|TRBJ2-3|-|TRBV7-2
TGTGCCAGCAGCTTAGTCCAGGGAGATACGCAGTATTTT
CASSLVQGDTQYF
>-|TRBJ1-1|-|TRBV12-3/TRBV12-4
TGTGCCAGCAGTTTAGGGCAGAACACTGAAGCTTTCTTT
CASSLGQNTEAFF
>-|TRBJ1-5|few|TRBV6-5
TGTGCCAGCACCTTTAATCAGCCCCAGCATTTT
CASTFNQPQHF
>-|TRBJ1-2|-|TRBV4-1
TGCGCCAGCAGCCAAGAAGGGGCAGGGTACTATGGCTACACCTTC
CASSQEGAGYYGYTF
>TRBD1|TRBJ1-1|-|TRBV6-5
TGTGCCAGCAGTTACCATGGGGGACAGGGCACTGAAGCTTTCTTT
CASSYHGGQGTEAFF
>-|TRBJ1-5|-|TRBV30
TGTGCCTGGAGTGTTAAATGGGGCAGCAATCAGCCCCAGCATTTT
CAWSVKWGSNQPQHF
>-|TRBJ1-5|few|TRBV6-6
TGTGCCAGCAGTTATCAAACCTATAGCAATCAGCCCCAGCATTTT
CASSYQTYSNQPQHF
>-|TRBJ2-1|-|TRBV7-9
TGTGCCAGCAGCCAGCTGCGGGGAGCCTACAATGAGCAGTTCTTC
CASSQLRGAYNEQFF